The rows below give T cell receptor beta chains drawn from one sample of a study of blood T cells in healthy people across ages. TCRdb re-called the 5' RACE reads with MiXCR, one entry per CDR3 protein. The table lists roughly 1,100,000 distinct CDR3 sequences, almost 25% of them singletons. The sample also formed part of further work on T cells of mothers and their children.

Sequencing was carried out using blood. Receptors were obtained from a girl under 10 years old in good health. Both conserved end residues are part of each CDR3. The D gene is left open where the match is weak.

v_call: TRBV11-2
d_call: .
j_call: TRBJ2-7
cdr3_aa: CASSSTGFRAYEQYF

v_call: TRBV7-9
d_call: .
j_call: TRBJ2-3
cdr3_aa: CASSRAPDTQYF

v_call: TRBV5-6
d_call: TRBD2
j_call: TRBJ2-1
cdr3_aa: CASSGPPGLAGEDEQFF

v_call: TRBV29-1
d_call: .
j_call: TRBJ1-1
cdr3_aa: CSVIVQNTEAFF

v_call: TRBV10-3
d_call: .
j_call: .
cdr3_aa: CAIRETSYEQFF

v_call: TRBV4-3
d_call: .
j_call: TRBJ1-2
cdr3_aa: CASSQDGGKGYTF

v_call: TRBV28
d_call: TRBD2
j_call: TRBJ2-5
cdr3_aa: CASSLIQGGETQYF

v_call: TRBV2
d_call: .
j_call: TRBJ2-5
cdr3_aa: CASSAARAQETQYF

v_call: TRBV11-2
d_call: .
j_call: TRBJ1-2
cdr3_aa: CASSLGPFYTF

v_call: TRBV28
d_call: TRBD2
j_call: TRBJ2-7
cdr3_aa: CASSLPQTSGRPSYEQYF

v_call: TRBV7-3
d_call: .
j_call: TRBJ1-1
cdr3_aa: CASSLGNGRAFF

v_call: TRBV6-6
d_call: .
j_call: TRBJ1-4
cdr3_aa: CGAGSGEKLFF

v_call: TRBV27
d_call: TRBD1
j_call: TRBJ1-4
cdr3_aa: CASSRQGGTNEKLFF

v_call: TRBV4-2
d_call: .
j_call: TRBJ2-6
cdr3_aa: CASSQGTVSGANVLTF

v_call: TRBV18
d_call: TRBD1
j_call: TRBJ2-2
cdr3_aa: CASSGQGSDTGELFF

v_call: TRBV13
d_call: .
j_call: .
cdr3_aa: CASSRTRNEQYF

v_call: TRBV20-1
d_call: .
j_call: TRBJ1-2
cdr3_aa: CSARVLGPRKHDYGYTF

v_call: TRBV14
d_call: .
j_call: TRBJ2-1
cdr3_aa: CASSRTGPYNEQFF

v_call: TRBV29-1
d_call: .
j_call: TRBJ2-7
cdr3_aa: CSVEDRAAEQYF

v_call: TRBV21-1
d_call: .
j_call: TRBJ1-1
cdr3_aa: CASSKRRTLEAFF

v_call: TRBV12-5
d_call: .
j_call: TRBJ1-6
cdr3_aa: CASGLGTGNSPLHF

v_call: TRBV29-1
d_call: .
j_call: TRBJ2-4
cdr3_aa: CSAAPWEADIQYF

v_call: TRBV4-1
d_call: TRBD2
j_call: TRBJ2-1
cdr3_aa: CASSQEEGTGGGEQFF

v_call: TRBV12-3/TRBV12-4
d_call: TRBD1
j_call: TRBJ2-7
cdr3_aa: CASSLAGQDYEQYF

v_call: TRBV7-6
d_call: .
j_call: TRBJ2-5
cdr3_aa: CASSLDSGEQETQYF

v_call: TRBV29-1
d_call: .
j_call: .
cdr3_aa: CSVTAGPYEQYF

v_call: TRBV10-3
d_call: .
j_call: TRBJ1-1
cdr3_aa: CAIGPELNTEAFF

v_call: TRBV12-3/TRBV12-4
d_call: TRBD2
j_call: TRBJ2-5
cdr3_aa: CASRPGTTQETQYF

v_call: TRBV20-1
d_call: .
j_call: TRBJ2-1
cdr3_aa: CSASTGGFNEQFF

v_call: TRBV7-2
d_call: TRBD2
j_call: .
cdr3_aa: CASRTSGNNEQFF